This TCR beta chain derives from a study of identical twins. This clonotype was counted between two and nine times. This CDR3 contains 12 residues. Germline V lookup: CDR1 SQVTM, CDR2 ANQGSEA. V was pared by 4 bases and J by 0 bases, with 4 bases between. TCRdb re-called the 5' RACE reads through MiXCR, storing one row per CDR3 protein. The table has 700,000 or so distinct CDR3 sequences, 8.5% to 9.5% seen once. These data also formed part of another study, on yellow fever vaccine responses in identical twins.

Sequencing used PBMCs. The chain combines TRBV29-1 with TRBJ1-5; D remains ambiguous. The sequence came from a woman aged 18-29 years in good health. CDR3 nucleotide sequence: TGCAGCGTTGGGAATAGCAATCAGCCCCAGCATTTT. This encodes CSVGNSNQPQHF.